Each of the 15 T cell receptor beta chains below was sequenced from the same sample in a study of a mutant IDH1 vaccine in newly diagnosed glioma. Sample time point: week 11, during vaccination. It was 300 ug of mutant IDH1 20-mer peptide that made up each vaccine dose, given with topical imiquimod. These receptors are not linked to any known antigen. Sequencing used immunoSEQ multiplex PCR; TCRdb keeps in-frame clones, though not all of them. The data show roughly 120,000 clones, with approximately 87% seen just once and roughly 0.62% held by the top ten. This specimen was PBMCs, taken from a glioma patient whose treatment included an IDH1 peptide vaccine. These receptor sequences come from a woman aged 45-65 years with glioma.

The genes are TRBV6-1 and TRBJ2-1; D gene uncertain. Germline V CDR1 and CDR2: MNHNS, SASEGT. This CDR3 has 13 amino acids. V dropped 2 bases and J dropped 8 bases, with 10 bases sitting between them. The CDR3: CASSEQPFDEQFF. The DNA of the CDR3 is TGTGCCAGCAGTGAACAGCCTTTTGATGAGCAGTTCTTC.

The chain links TRBV19 to TRBJ2-7; a weak D match, TRBD1 (5 bases). Germline CDR1 reads LNHDA; CDR2 reads SQIVND (reference sequence). With 4 bases removed from V and 7 bases from J, the gap between germline ends came to 20 bases. The CDR3 is 15 residues long. The CDR3 region has the DNA TGTGCCAGTAGTACGACAGTCGGGCCTGGGAATGAGCAGTACTTC. This gives the protein CASSTTVGPGNEQYF.

V and J are TRBV27 and TRBJ2-1, with TRBD1 as a possible D gene (6 bases). Germline V gene sequence: CDR1 MNHEY, CDR2 SMNVEV (reference sequence). Trimming stripped 7 bases from V and 3 bases from J, with 13 bases between. The CDR3 covers 14 residues. The CDR3 is CASMGLDSYNEQFF. CDR3 nucleotides: TGTGCCAGCATGGGGTTGGACAGCTACAATGAGCAGTTCTTC.

The chain joins TRBV11-3 to TRBJ2-2; TRBD2 agrees at 7 bases. This CDR3 comprises 13 residues. The V gene end was trimmed by 4 bases and the J gene end by 7 bases; junction bases not matched to a gene: 3. Germline CDR1 and CDR2: SGHNT and YENEEA. In DNA, the CDR3 is TGTGCCAGCAGCTCTAGCGGATACGGGGAGCTGTTTTTT. It is translated as CASSSSGYGELFF.

V gene TRBV11-3 combines with J gene TRBJ2-2; no clear D. The V end was cut by 4 bases, the J end by 0 bases, with 6 bases between. Per germline, CDR1 SGHNT and CDR2 YENEEA. The CDR3 totals 14 residues. CDR3: CASSSGTNTGELFF. CDR3 DNA sequence: TGTGCCAGCAGCTCGGGTACGAACACCGGGGAGCTGTTTTTT.

The gene calls are TRBV5-5 and TRBJ1-1; D is perhaps TRBD1 (5 bases). This CDR3 region has 14 residues. The germline V and J ends were trimmed by 5 bases and 1 base, with 12 bases remaining between them. Germline CDR1 reads SGHKS; CDR2 reads YYEKEE (reference sequence). CDR3 protein: CASSAQGSNTEAFF. The CDR3 DNA follows: TGTGCCAGCAGTGCCCAGGGTTCGAACACTGAAGCTTTCTTT.

This chain joins TRBV6-1 and TRBJ2-6; D not certain. V was shortened by 8 bases and J by 2 bases, with 13 bases between the two germline ends. The CDR3 sequence is 15 residues long. Germline V CDR1 and CDR2: MNHNS, SASEGT. The CDR3 DNA reads TGTGCCAGCGGGTCTGCCCCTCCTGGGGCCAACGTCCTGACTTTC. Amino acid sequence: CASGSAPPGANVLTF.

This clone occurred once. The V call is TRBV6-5, the J call TRBJ1-1; D is unresolved. V was pared by 5 bases and J by 0 bases, with 13 bases between. Germline loops: CDR1 MNHEY, CDR2 SVGAGI. The CDR3 length is 15 residues. The CDR3 loop is CASSQTLGMNTEAFF. The DNA of the CDR3 is TGTGCCAGCAGTCAAACTTTAGGGATGAACACTGAAGCTTTCTTT.

The chain carries TRBV7-9 and TRBJ1-6; maybe TRBD1 (6 bases). V lost 3 bases, J lost 2 bases, and 11 bases lay in between. CDR1 and CDR2 (germline): SEHNR, FQNEAQ (reference sequence). The CDR3 contains 16 residues. CDR3 in DNA: TGTGCCAGCAGCTTTGGGGGGCGCCCCTATAATTCACCCCTCCACTTT. It is translated as CASSFGGRPYNSPLHF.

The chain uses TRBV28 and TRBJ2-5; TRBD2 matches at 10 bases. Germline V gene sequence: CDR1 MDHEN, CDR2 SYDVKM. V shed 2 bases, J shed 4 bases, and the junction held 4 bases outside the gene matches. The CDR3 runs to 15 residues. The CDR3, as DNA: TGTGCCAGCAGTTTAGTAGCGGGAGGAGTAGAGACCCAGTACTTC. It encodes CASSLVAGGVETQYF.

The chain has TRBV7-9 and TRBJ1-4; D perhaps matches TRBD1 (5 bases). The CDR3 loop spans 16 amino acids. The V end lost 5 bases, the J end lost 0 bases, and 13 bases lay between the germline ends. Per germline, CDR1 SEHNR and CDR2 FQNEAQ (reference sequence). The CDR3 coding sequence is TGTGCCAGCAGCAACCGGGACGGTGCAACTAATGAAAAACTGTTTTTT. Translation: CASSNRDGATNEKLFF.

The chain uses TRBV6-5 and TRBJ2-5; possibly TRBD1 for D (6 bases). The CDR3 covers 15 residues. V shed 0 bases and J shed 4 bases, with 12 bases lying between them. Germline V CDR1 and CDR2: MNHEY, SVGAGI. The CDR3 spells CASSYSDRSLETQYF. CDR3 sequence (DNA): TGTGCCAGCAGTTACTCTGACAGGTCCCTAGAGACCCAGTACTTC.

The chain recombines TRBV10-3 with TRBJ2-1, with D possibly being TRBD2 (6 bases). Trimming left V 2 bases short and J 7 bases short, with 18 bases between. The CDR3 has 16 residues. Germline-derived CDR1 and CDR2 are ENHRY and SYGVKD. This CDR3 reads CAISETWLAAGNEQFF. The CDR3 DNA is TGTGCCATCAGTGAGACTTGGTTAGCGGCTGGGAATGAGCAGTTCTTC.

The chain is built from TRBV4-2 and TRBJ2-5; 11 bases are a match to TRBD2. Per the germline V gene, CDR1 is LGHNA and CDR2 is YNFKEQ. With V trimmed by 0 bases and J by 5 bases, 5 bases remained unmatched. This CDR3 spans 16 amino acids. In nucleotides, the CDR3 is TGTGCCAGCAGCCAAGACACTAGCGGGGGAGCGGAGACCCAGTACTTC. Its translation: CASSQDTSGGAETQYF.

V usage is TRBV7-9 and J usage is TRBJ1-1; 7 positions match TRBD1. The germline V gene encodes CDR1 SEHNR and CDR2 FQNEAQ (reference sequence). Losses at the gene ends were 6 bases for V and 4 bases for J; bases not matched to a gene: 14. CDR3 size: 16 residues. The CDR3 DNA reads TGTGCCAGCAGTCGTCTCGGGAGGGGGCGCGGCACTGAAGCTTTCTTT. Translation: CASSRLGRGRGTEAFF.